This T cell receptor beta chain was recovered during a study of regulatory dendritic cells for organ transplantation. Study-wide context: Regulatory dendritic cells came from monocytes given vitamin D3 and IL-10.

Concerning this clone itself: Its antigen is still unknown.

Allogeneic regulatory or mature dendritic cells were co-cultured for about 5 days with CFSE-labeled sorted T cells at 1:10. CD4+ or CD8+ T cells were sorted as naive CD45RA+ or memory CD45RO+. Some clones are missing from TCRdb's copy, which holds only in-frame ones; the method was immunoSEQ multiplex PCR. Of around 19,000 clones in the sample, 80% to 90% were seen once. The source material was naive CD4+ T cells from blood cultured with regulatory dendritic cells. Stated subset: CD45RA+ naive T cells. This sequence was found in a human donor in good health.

In DNA, the CDR3 is TGTGCCAGCAGTTACGACGTCAAGGGGGTTGAGACTGAAGCTTTCTTT. Protein: CASSYDVKGVETEAFF. V is TRBV6-5 and J is TRBJ1-1; TRBD1 might be the D (6 bases). The CDR3 sequence is 16 residues long. The germline V gene encodes CDR1 MNHEY and CDR2 SVGAGI. Trimming pared 2 bases from V and 5 bases from J, leaving 18 bases between.